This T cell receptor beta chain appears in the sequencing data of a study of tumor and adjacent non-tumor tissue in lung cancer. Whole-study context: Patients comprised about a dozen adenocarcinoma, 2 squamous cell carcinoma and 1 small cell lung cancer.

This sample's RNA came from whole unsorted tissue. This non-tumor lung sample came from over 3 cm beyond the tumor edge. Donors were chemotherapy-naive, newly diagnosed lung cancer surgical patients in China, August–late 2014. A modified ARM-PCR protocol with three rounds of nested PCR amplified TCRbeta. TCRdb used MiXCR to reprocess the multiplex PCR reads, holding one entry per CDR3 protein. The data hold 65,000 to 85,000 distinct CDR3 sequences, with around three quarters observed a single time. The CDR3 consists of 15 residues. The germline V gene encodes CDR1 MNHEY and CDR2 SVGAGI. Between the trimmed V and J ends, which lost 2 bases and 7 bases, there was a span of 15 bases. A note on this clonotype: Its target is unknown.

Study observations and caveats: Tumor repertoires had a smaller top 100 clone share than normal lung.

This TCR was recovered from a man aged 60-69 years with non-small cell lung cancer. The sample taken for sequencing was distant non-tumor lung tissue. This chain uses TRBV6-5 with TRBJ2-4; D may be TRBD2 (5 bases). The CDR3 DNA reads TGTGCCAGCAGTTACAATCGGGGTTCGAGGAACATTCAGTACTTC. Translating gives CASSYNRGSRNIQYF.